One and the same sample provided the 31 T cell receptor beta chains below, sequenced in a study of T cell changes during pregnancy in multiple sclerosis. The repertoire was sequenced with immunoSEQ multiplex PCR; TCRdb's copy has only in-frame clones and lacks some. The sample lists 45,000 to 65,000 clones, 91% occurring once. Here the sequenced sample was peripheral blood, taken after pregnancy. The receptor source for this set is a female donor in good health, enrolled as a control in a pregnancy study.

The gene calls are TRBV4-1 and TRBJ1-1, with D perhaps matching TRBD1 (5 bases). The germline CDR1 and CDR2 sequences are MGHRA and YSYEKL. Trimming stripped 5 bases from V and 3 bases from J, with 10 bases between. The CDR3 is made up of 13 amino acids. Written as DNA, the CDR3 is TGCGCCAGCAGCATAGGGGTGGACACTGAAGCTTTCTTT. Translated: CASSIGVDTEAFF.

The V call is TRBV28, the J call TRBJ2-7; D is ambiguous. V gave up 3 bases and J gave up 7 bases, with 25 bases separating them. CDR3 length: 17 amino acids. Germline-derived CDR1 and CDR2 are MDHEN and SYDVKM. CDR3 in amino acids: CASSFSLQAGEDGEQYF. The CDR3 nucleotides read TGTGCCAGCAGTTTTAGTCTTCAGGCAGGCGAAGATGGGGAGCAGTACTTC.

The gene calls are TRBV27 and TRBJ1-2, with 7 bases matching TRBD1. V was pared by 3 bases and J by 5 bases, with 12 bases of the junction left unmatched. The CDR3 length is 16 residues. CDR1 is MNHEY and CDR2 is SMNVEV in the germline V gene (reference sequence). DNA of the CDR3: TGTGCCAGCAGTTTTCGATGGCAGGACAGGCCTTATGGCTACACCTTC. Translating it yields CASSFRWQDRPYGYTF.

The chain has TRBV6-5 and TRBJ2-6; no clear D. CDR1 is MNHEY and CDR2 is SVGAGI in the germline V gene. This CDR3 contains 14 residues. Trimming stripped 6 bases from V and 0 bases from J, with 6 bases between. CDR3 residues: CASSEVSGANVLTF. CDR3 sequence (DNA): TGTGCCAGCAGCGAGGTCTCTGGGGCCAACGTCCTGACTTTC.

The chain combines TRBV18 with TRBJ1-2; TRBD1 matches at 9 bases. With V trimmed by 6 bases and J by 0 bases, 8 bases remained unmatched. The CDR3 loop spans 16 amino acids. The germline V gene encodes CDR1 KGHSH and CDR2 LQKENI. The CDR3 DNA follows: TGTGCCAGCTCGCCCGGGACAGGGTTAGCTAACTATGGCTACACCTTC. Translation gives CASSPGTGLANYGYTF.

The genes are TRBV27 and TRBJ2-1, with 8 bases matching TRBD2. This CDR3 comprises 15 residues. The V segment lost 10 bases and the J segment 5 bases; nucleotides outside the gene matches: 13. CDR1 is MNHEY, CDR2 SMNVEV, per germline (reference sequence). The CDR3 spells CATSFDGSGNNEQFF. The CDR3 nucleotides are TGTGCCACCAGCTTCGATGGTAGCGGGAACAATGAGCAGTTCTTC.

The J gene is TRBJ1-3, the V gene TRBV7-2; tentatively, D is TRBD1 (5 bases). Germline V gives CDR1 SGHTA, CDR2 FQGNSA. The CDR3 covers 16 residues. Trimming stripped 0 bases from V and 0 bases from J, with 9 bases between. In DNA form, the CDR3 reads TGTGCCAGCAGCTTAGCGGGGCAGGGCTCTGGAAACACCATATATTTT. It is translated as CASSLAGQGSGNTIYF.

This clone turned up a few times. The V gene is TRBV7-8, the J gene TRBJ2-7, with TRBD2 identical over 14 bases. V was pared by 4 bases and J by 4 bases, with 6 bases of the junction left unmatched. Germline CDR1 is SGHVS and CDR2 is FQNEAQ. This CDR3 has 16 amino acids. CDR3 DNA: TGTGCCAGCAGCTCAGGGGGACTAGCGGGAGTATACGAGCAGTACTTC. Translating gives CASSSGGLAGVYEQYF. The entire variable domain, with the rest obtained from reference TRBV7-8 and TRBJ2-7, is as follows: GAGVSQSPRYKVAKRGQDVALRCDPISGHVSLFWYQQALGQGPEFLTYFQNEAQLDKSGLPSDRFFAERPEGSVSTLKIQRTQQEDSAVYLCASSSGGLAGVYEQYFGPGTRLTVT.

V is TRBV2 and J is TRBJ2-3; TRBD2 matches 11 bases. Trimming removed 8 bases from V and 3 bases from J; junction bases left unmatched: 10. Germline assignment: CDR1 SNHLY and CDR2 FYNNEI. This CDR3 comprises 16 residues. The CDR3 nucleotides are TGTGCCAGCGAGGCTAGCGGGGGGCAGGGGACAGATACGCAGTATTTT. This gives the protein CASEASGGQGTDTQYF.

The CDR3 here is CASSYGLMNTEAFF. As DNA, the CDR3 is TGTGCCAGCAGTTACGGACTCATGAACACTGAAGCTTTCTTT. The chain couples TRBV6-6 to TRBJ1-1; no clear D gene. The CDR3 consists of 14 residues. V lost 2 bases, J lost 0 bases, and 7 bases lay in between. CDR1 is MNHNY and CDR2 is SVGAGI in the germline V gene (reference sequence).

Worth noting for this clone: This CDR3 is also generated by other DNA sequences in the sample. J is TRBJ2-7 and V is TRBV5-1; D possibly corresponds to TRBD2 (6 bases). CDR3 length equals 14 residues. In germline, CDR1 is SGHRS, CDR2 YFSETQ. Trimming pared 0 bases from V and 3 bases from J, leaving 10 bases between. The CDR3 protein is CASSLAGGDYEQYF. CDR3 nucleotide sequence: TGCGCCAGCAGCTTGGCCGGGGGAGACTACGAGCAGTACTTC.

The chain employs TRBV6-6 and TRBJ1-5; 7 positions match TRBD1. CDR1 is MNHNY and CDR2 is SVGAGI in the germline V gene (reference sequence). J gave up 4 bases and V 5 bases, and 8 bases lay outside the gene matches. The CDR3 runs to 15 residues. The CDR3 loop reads CASSPRQGWNQPQHF. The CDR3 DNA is TGTGCCAGCAGTCCCCGACAGGGATGGAATCAGCCCCAGCATTTT.

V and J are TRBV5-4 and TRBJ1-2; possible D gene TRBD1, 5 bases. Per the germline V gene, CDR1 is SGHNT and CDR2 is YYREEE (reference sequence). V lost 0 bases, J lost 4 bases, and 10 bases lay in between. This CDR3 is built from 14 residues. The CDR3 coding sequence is TGTGCCAGCAGCTTGGGTGACAGCCCCTATGGCTACACCTTC. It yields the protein CASSLGDSPYGYTF.

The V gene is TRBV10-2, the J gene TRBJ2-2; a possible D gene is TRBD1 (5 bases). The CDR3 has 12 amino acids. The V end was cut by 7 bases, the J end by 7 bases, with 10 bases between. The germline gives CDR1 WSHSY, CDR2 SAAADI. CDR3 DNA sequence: TGCGCCAGCACTAGGGGTGACGGGGAGCTGTTTTTT. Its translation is CASTRGDGELFF.

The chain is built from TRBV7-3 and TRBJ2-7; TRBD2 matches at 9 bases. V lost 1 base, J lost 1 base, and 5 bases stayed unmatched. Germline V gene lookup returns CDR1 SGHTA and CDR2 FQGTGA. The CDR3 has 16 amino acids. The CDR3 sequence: CASSLRLAGSSYEQYF. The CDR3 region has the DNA TGTGCCAGCAGCTTAAGGCTAGCGGGAAGTTCCTACGAGCAGTACTTC.

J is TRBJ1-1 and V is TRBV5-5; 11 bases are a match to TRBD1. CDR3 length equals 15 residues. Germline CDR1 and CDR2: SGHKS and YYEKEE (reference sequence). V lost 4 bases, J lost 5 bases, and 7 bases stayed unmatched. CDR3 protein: CASSPDRGLGTEAFF. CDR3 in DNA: TGTGCCAGCAGCCCGGACAGGGGGCTGGGAACTGAAGCTTTCTTT.

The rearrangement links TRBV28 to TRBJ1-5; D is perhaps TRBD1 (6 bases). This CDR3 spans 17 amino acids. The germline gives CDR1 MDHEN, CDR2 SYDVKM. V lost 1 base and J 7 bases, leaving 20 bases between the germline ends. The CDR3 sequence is CASSLFSGQGTRQPQHF. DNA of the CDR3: TGTGCCAGCAGTTTATTTTCGGGGCAGGGGACGAGACAGCCCCAGCATTTT.

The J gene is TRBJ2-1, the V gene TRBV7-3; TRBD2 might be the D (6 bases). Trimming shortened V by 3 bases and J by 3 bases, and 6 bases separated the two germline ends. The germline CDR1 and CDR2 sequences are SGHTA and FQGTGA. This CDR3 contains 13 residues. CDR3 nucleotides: TGTGCCAGCAGCTTGACTAGCTACAATGAGCAGTTCTTC. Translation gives CASSLTSYNEQFF.

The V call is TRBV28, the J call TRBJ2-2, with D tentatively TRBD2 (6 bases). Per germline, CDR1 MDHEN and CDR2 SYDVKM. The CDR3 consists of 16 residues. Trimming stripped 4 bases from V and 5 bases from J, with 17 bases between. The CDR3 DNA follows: TGTGCCAGCAGTTCAGCAGAACGGGAGTTGACCGGGGAGCTGTTTTTT. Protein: CASSSAERELTGELFF.

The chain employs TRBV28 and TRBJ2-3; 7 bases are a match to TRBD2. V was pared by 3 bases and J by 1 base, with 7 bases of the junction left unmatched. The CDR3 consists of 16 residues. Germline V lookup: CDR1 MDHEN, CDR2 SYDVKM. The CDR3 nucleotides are TGTGCCAGCAGTTTTTCGGCTAGCGGAGGCACAGATACGCAGTATTTT. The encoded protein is CASSFSASGGTDTQYF. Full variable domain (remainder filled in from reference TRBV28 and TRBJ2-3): DVKVTQSSRYLVKRTGEKVFLECVQDMDHENMFWYRQDPGLGLRLIYFSYDVKMKEKGDIPEGYSVSREKKERFSLILESASTNQTSMYLCASSFSASGGTDTQYFGPGTRLTVL.

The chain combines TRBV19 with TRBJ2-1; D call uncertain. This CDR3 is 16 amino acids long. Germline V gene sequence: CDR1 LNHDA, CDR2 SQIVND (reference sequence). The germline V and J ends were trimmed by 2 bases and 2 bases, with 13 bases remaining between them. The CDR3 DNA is TGTGCCAGTAGTATACGGTTTTCTCTCCCCTACAATGAGCAGTTCTTC. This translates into CASSIRFSLPYNEQFF.

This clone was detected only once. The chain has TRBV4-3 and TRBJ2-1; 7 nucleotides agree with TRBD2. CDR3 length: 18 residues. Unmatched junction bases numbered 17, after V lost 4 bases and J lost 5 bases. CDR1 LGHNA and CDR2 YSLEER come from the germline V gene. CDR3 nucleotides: TGCGCCAGCAGCCCCCGGATAAGGGGAGGGCTAACCAACAATGAGCAGTTCTTC. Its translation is CASSPRIRGGLTNNEQFF.

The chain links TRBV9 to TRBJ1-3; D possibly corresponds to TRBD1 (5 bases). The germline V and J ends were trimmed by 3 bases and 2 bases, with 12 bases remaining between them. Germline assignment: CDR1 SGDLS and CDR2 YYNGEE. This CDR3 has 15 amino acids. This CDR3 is CASSDYSTAGNTIYF. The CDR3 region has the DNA TGTGCCAGCAGCGACTACTCGACAGCTGGAAACACCATATATTTT. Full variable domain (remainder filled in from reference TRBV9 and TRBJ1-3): DSGVTQTPKHLITATGQRVTLRCSPRSGDLSVYWYQQSLDQGLQFLIQYYNGEERAKGNILERFSAQQFPDLHSELNLSSLELGDSALYFCASSDYSTAGNTIYFGEGSWLTVV.

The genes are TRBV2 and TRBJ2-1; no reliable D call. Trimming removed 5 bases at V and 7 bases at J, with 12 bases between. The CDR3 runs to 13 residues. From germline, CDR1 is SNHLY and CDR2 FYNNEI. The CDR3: CASSSELLNEQFF. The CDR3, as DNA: TGTGCCAGCAGTTCGGAGCTTCTTAATGAGCAGTTCTTC. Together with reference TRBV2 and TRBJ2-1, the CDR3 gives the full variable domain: EPEVTQTPSHQVTQMGQEVILRCVPISNHLYFYWYRQILGQKVEFLVSFYNNEISEKSEIFDDQFSVERPDGSNFTLKIRSTKLEDSAMYFCASSSELLNEQFFGPGTRLTVL.

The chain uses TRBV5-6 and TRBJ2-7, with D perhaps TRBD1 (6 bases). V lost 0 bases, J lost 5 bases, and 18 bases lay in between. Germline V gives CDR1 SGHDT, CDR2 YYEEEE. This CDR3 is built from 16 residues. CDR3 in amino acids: CASSLEGVFISDEQYF. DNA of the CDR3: TGTGCCAGCAGCTTGGAGGGGGTTTTTATTAGCGACGAGCAGTACTTC.

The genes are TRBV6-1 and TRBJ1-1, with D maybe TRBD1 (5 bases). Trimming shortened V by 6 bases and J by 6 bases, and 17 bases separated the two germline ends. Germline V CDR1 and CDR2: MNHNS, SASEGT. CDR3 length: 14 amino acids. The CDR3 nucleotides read TGTGCCAGCAGAGAAACCAATCGGGGGGCTGAAGCTTTCTTT. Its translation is CASRETNRGAEAFF.

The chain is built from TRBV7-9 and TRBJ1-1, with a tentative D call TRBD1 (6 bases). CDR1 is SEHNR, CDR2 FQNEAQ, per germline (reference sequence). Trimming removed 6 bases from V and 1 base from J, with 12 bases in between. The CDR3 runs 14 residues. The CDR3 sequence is CASSEGGANTEAFF. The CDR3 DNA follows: TGTGCCAGCAGTGAGGGGGGGGCGAACACTGAAGCTTTCTTT.

The CDR3 sequence is CASSFGSGGYNEQFF. DNA for the CDR3: TGCGCCAGCAGCTTCGGTAGCGGGGGTTACAATGAGCAGTTCTTC. The rearrangement uses TRBV5-1 and TRBJ2-1; TRBD2 agrees at 9 bases. V shed 2 bases and J 4 bases; nucleotides not matched to a gene: 4. This CDR3 region has 15 residues. CDR1 is SGHRS, CDR2 YFSETQ, per germline.

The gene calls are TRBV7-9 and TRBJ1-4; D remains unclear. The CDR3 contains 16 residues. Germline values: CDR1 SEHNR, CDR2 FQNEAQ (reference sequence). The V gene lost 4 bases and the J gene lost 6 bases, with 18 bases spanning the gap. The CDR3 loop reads CASSSPEGLVHEKLFF. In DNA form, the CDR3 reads TGTGCCAGCAGCTCTCCGGAGGGCTTAGTACATGAAAAACTGTTTTTT.

The CDR3 is CAWNRDGPNSPLHF. CDR3 DNA: TGTGCCTGGAACAGGGACGGGCCCAATTCACCCCTCCACTTT. This chain joins TRBV30 and TRBJ1-6, with D tentatively TRBD1 (6 bases). Germline-derived CDR1 and CDR2 are GTSNPN and SVGIG (reference sequence). This CDR3 has 14 residues. V lost 4 bases, J lost 7 bases, and 14 bases lay in between.

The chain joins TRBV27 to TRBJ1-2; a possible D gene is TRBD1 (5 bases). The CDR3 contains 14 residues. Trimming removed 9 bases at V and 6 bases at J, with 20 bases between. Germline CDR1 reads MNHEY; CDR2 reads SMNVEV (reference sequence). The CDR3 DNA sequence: TGTGCCAGGCCAGGACATGGAGCGGGGCATGGCTACACCTTC. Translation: CARPGHGAGHGYTF.